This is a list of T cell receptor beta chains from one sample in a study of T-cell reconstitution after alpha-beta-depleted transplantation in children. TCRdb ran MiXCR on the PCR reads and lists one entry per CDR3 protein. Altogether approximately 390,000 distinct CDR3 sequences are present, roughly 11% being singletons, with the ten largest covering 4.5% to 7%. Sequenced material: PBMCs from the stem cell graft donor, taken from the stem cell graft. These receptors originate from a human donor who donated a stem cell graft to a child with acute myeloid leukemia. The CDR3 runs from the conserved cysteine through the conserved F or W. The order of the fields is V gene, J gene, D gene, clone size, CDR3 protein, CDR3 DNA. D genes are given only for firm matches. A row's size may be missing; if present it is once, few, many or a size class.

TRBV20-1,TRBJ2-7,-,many,CSASRTGRVHEQYF,TGCAGTGCTTCCCGGACAGGGAGGGTCCACGAGCAGTACTTC
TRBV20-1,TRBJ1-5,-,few,CSARPDYSNQPQHF,TGCAGTGCTAGGCCTGACTATAGCAATCAGCCCCAGCATTTT
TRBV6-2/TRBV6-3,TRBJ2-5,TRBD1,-,CASTSGGYQETQYF,TGTGCCAGCACCTCAGGGGGCTACCAAGAGACCCAGTACTTC
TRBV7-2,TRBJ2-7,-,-,CASSHRTDSYEQYF,TGTGCCAGCAGCCACAGGACCGATTCCTACGAGCAGTACTTC
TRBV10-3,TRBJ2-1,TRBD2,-,CAISERSGLAGWDEQFF,TGTGCCATCAGTGAGCGGAGTGGGCTAGCGGGATGGGATGAGCAGTTCTTC
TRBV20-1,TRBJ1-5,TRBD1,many,CSARPMGQGINQPQHF,TGCAGTGCTAGACCCATGGGACAGGGAATCAATCAGCCCCAGCATTTT
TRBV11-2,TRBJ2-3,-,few,CASSLGRSSTDTQYF,TGTGCCAGCAGCTTAGGGCGCTCTAGCACAGATACGCAGTATTTT
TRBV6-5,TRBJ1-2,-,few,CASSYSQGTNYGYTF,TGTGCCAGCAGTTACTCGCAGGGTACCAACTATGGCTACACCTTC
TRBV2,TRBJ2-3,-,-,CARWGSADTQYF,TGTGCCAGGTGGGGGTCGGCAGATACGCAGTATTTT
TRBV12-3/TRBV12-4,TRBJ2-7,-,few,CASSRRDSQYEQYF,TGTGCCAGCAGTCGCAGGGACTCCCAATACGAGCAGTACTTC
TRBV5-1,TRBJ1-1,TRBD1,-,CASSPGTDNTEAFF,TGCGCCAGCAGCCCGGGGACAGATAACACTGAAGCTTTCTTT
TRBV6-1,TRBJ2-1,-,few,CASRGLGGNEQFF,TGTGCCAGCAGGGGACTTGGGGGCAATGAGCAGTTCTTC
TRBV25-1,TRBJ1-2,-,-,CASSESSRWYYGYTF,TGTGCCAGCAGTGAATCTTCTCGGTGGTACTATGGCTACACCTTC
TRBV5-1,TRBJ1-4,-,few,CASSATGINDEKLFF,TGCGCCAGCAGCGCAACAGGGATTAATGATGAAAAACTGTTTTTT
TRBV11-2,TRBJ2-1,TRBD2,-,CASSFGTSGGWSSYNEQFF,TGTGCCAGCAGCTTCGGGACTAGCGGGGGCTGGAGCTCCTACAATGAGCAGTTCTTC
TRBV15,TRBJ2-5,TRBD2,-,CATSLGLAGMAETQYF,TGTGCCACCAGCCTGGGACTAGCGGGGATGGCAGAGACCCAGTACTTC
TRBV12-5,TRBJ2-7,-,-,CASGGEAIQDF,TGTGCTAGTGGTGGGGAGGCCATCCAGGACTTC
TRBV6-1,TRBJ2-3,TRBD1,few,CASSDRGPSTDTQYF,TGTGCCAGCAGTGACAGGGGGCCTAGCACAGATACGCAGTATTTT
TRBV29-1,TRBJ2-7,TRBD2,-,CSVGPSGNSYEQYF,TGCAGCGTAGGTCCTAGCGGGAACTCCTACGAGCAGTACTTC
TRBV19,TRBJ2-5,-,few,CASTNQETQYF,TGTGCCAGTACCAACCAAGAGACCCAGTACTTC
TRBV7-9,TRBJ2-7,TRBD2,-,CASSPRAAGVGNEQYF,TGTGCCAGCAGCCCTCGTGCAGCGGGAGTTGGGAACGAGCAGTACTTC
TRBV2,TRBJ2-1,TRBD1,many,CASSEIWTGHNEQFF,TGTGCCAGCAGTGAGATTTGGACAGGGCACAATGAGCAGTTCTTC
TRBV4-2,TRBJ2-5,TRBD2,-,CASSHSGGAGSKASDNVTQYF,TGTGCCAGCAGCCATAGCGGGGGGGCTGGCTCTAAGGCCTCTGACAACGTGACCCAGTACTTC
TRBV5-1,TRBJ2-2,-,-,CASRNRATFDTGELFF,TGCGCCAGTAGAAACCGGGCCACCTTTGACACCGGGGAGCTGTTTTTT
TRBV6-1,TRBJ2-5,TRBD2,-,CASSQLAGETQYF,TGTGCCAGCAGTCAATTAGCGGGAGAGACCCAGTACTTC
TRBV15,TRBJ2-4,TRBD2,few,CATSRIWTSGRPDDKNIQYF,TGTGCCACCAGCAGAATCTGGACTAGCGGGAGACCCGACGACAAAAACATTCAGTACTTC
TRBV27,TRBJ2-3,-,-,CASAPLPPDTQYF,TGTGCCAGCGCGCCCCTCCCCCCAGATACGCAGTATTTT
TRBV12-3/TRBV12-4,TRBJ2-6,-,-,CASSWGFQQSGANVLTF,TGTGCCAGCAGTTGGGGGTTCCAACAATCAGGGGCCAACGTCCTGACTTTC
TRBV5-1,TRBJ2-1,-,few,CASSLGNLNEQFF,TGCGCCAGCAGCTTGGGGAACCTCAATGAGCAGTTCTTC
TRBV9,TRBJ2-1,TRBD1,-,CASSLPPDRYNEQFF,TGTGCCAGCAGCCTCCCACCGGACAGGTACAATGAGCAGTTCTTC
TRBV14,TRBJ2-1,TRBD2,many,CASSPYSGLAGGPGSYNEQFF,TGTGCCAGCAGCCCGTATTCGGGACTAGCGGGGGGGCCGGGATCCTACAATGAGCAGTTCTTC
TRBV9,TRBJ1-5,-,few,CANSWGSDHSNQPQHF,TGTGCCAACTCATGGGGGAGCGATCATAGCAATCAGCCCCAGCATTTT
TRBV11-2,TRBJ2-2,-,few,CASSLAGQITGELFF,TGTGCCAGCAGCTTAGCAGGGCAAATCACCGGGGAGCTGTTTTTT
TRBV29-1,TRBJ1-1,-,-,CSVATGRGAFF,TGCAGCGTTGCAACAGGCCGTGGGGCTTTCTTT
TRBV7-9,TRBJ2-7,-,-,CASSLLGDREQYF,TGTGCCAGCAGCTTACTCGGGGATCGCGAGCAGTACTTC
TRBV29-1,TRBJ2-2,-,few,CSVEQGRDTGELFF,TGCAGCGTTGAACAGGGTCGGGACACCGGGGAGCTGTTTTTT
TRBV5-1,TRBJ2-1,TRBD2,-,CASSGGTSGFNNEQFF,TGCGCCAGCAGCGGAGGGACTAGCGGATTTAACAATGAGCAGTTCTTC
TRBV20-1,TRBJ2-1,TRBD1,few,CSARRQGQSLYNEQFF,TGCAGTGCTCGCCGACAGGGGCAAAGCTTATACAATGAGCAGTTCTTC
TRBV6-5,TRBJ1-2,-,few,CASSPGPRDGYTF,TGTGCCAGCAGTCCCGGCCCTAGGGATGGCTACACCTTC
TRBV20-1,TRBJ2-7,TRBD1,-,CSAPDRGTYEQYF,TGCAGTGCCCCGGACAGGGGCACCTACGAGCAGTACTTC
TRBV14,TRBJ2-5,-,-,CASSLLPTHAATQYF,TGTGCCAGCAGCCTTCTACCAACCCATGCCGCTACCCAGTACTTC
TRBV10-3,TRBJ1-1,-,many,CAISENKDLDSEAFF,TGTGCCATCAGTGAGAACAAAGACCTGGACAGTGAAGCTTTCTTT
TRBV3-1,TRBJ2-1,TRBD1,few,CASSQVRDRGFNEQFF,TGTGCCAGCAGCCAAGTCCGGGACAGGGGTTTCAATGAGCAGTTCTTC
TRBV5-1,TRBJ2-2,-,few,CASSSQLTGELFF,TGCGCCAGCAGTTCACAATTGACCGGGGAGCTGTTTTTT
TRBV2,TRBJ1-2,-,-,CASSDTGRYGYTF,TGTGCCAGCAGTGACACGGGGAGGTATGGCTACACCTTC
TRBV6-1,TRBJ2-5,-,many,CASSEQGAETQYF,TGCGCCAGCAGTGAACAGGGCGCAGAGACCCAGTACTTC
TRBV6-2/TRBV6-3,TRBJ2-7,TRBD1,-,CASRTGQGIAYEQYF,TGTGCCAGCAGGACCGGACAGGGGATCGCCTACGAGCAGTACTTC
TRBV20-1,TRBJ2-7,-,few,CSARDLTSGTRLYEQYF,TGCAGTGCTAGAGACCTGACCTCCGGGACCAGACTATACGAGCAGTACTTC
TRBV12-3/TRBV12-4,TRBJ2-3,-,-,CASTRGEYTQYF,TGTGCCAGTACCAGGGGGGAATACACGCAGTATTTT
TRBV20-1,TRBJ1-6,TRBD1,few,CSARDPSAGGSPLHF,TGCAGTGCTAGAGATCCCTCCGCAGGGGGGTCACCCCTCCACTTT
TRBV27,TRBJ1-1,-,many,CASSTRDTTEAFF,TGTGCCAGCAGTACCCGGGACACCACTGAAGCTTTCTTT
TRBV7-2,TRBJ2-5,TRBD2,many,CASSPRLAGGQETQYF,TGTGCCAGCAGCCCGAGACTAGCGGGGGGACAAGAGACCCAGTACTTC
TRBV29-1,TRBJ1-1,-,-,CSVRGDSFGEAFF,TGCAGCGTCCGAGGTGACAGCTTTGGTGAAGCTTTCTTT
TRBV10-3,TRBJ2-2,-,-,CAISGTDTGELFF,TGTGCCATCAGTGGGACAGACACCGGGGAGCTGTTTTTT
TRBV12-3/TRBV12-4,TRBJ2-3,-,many,CASSTGTDTQYF,TGTGCCAGCAGTACAGGGACGGATACGCAGTATTTT
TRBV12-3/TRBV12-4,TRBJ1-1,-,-,CASSLSRRGRRTEAFF,TGTGCCAGCAGTCTTAGTAGGCGGGGCCGAAGAACTGAAGCTTTCTTT
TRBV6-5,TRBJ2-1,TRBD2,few,CASSYSASGTINEQFF,TGTGCCAGCAGTTACTCGGCTAGCGGGACGATTAATGAGCAGTTCTTC
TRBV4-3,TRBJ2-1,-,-,CASSRRTDGGIRSYNEQFF,TGCGCCAGCAGCCGCCGGACAGACGGTGGGATCCGCTCCTACAATGAGCAGTTCTTC
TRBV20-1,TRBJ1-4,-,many,CSASGTGLREKLFF,TGCAGTGCTAGTGGTACAGGGCTTAGGGAAAAACTGTTTTTT
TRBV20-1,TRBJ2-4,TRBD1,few,CSARFGTGRNIQYF,TGCAGTGCTAGGTTCGGGACAGGGCGCAACATTCAGTACTTC